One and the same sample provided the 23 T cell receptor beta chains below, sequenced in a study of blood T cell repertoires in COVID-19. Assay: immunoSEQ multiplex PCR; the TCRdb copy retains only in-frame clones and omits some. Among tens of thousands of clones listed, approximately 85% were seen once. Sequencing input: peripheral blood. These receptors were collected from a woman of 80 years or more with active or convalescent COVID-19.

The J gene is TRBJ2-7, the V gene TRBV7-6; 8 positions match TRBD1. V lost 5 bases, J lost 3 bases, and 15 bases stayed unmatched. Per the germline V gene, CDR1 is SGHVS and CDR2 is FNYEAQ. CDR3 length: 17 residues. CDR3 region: CASSPRQGMGMGYEQYF. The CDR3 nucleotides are TGTGCCAGCAGCCCCCGACAGGGGATGGGGATGGGCTACGAGCAGTACTTC.

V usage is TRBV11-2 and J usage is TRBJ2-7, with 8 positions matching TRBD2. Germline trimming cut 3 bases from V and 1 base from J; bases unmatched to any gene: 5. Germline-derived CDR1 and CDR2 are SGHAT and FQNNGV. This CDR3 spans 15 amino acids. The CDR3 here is CASSFTSGTSYEQYF. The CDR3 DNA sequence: TGTGCCAGCAGCTTCACTAGCGGAACATCCTACGAGCAGTACTTC.

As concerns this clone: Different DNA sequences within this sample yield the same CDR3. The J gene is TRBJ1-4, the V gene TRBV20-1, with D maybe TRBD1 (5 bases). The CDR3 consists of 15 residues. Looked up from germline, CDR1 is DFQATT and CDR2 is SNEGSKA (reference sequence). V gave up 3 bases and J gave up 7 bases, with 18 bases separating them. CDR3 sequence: CSASPSGGVVEKLFF. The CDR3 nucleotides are TGCAGTGCTAGTCCGAGCGGGGGGGTCGTTGAAAAACTGTTTTTT.

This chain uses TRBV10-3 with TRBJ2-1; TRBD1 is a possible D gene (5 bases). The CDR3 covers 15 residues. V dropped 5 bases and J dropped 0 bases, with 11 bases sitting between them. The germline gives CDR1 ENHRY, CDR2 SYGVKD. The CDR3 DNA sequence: TGTGCCATCAGTTTTGACAGCCGCTCCTACAATGAGCAGTTCTTC. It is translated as CAISFDSRSYNEQFF.

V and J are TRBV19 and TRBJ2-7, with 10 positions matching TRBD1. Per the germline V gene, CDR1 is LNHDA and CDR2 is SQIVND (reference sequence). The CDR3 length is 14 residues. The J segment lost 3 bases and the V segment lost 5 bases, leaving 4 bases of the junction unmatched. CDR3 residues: CASSPWTGGYEQYF. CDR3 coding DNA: TGTGCCAGTAGTCCCTGGACAGGGGGCTACGAGCAGTACTTC.

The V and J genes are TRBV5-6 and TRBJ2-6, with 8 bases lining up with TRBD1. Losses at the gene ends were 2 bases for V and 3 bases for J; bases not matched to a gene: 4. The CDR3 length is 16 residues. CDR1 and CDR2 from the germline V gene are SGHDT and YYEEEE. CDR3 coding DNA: TGTGCCAGCAGCTTCCGGACAGGGTTTGGGGCCAACGTCCTGACTTTC. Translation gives CASSFRTGFGANVLTF. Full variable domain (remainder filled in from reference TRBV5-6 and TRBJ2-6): DAGVTQSPTHLIKTRGQQVTLRCSPKSGHDTVSWYQQALGQGPQFIFQYYEEEERQRGNFPDRFSGHQFPNYSSELNVNALLLGDSALYLCASSFRTGFGANVLTFGAGSRLTVL.

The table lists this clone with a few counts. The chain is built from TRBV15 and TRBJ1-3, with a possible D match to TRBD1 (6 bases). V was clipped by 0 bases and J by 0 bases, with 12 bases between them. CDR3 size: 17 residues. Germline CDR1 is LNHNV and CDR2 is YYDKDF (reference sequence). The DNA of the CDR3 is TGTGCCACCAGCAGAGATTGGGGAGGGGGCTCTGGAAACACCATATATTTT. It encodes CATSRDWGGGSGNTIYF.

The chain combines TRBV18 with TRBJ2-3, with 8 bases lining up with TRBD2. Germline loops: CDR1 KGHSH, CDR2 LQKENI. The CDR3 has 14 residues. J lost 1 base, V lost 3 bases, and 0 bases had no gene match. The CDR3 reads CASSPSGGTDTQYF. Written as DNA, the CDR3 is TGTGCCAGCTCACCTAGCGGGGGCACAGATACGCAGTATTTT.

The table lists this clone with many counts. CDR3 in amino acids: CASSFWTSASYEQYF. The CDR3 coding sequence is TGTGCCAGCAGCTTTTGGACTAGCGCCTCCTACGAGCAGTACTTC. This sequence joins TRBV11-2 and TRBJ2-7, with 9 bases that match TRBD2. The CDR3 extends over 15 amino acids. V shed 3 bases and J 0 bases; nucleotides not matched to a gene: 3. Looked up from germline, CDR1 is SGHAT and CDR2 is FQNNGV.

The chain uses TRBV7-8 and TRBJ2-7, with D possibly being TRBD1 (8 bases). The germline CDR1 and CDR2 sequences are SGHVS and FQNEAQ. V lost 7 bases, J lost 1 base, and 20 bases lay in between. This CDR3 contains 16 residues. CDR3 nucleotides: TGTGCCAGCAACTCTAGAGGGGGGGACAGGTCCTACGAGCAGTACTTC. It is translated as CASNSRGGDRSYEQYF.

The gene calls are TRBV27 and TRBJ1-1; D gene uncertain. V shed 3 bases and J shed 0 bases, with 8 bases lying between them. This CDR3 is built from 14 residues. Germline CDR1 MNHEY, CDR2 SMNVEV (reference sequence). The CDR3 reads CASSFQYLNTEAFF. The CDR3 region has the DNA TGTGCCAGCAGTTTTCAGTATTTGAACACTGAAGCTTTCTTT.

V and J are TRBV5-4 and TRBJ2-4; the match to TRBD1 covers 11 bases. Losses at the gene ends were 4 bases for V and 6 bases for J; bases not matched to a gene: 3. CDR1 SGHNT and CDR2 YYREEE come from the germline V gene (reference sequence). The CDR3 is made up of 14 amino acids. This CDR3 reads CASSPDRGRNIQYF. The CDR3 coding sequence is TGTGCCAGCAGCCCGGACAGGGGGCGAAACATTCAGTACTTC.

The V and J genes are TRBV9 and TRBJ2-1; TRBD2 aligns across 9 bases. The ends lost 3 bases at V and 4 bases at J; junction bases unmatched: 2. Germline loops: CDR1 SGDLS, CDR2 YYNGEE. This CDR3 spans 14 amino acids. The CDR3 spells CASSGTSAYNEQFF. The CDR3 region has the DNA TGTGCCAGCAGCGGGACTAGCGCATACAATGAGCAGTTCTTC.

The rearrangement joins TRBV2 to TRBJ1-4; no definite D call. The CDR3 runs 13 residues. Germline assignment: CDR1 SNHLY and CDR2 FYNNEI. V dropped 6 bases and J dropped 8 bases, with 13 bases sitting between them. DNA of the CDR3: TGTGCCAGCAGCCGGCGGATGGCGGAAAAACTGTTTTTT. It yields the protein CASSRRMAEKLFF.

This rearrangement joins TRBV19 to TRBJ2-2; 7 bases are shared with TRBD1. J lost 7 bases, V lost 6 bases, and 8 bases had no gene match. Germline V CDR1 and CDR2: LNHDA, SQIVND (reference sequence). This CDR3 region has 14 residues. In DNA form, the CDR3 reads TGTGCCAGTAGGACAGGGAAGCGGCGCGGGGAGCTGTTTTTT. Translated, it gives CASRTGKRRGELFF.

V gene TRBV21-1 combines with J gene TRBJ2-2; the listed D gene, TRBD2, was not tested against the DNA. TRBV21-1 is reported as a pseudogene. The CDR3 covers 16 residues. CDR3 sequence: CASSKVGEVSSGELFF. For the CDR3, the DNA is TGTGCCAGCAGCAAAGTGGGGGAGGTTAGTTCCGGGGAGCTGTTTTTT.

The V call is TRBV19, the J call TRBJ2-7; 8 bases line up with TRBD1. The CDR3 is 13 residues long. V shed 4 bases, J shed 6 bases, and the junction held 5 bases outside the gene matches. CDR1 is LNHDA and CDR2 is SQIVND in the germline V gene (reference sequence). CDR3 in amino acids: CASSSRGLGEQYF. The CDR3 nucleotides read TGTGCCAGTAGTAGCAGGGGGCTGGGCGAGCAGTACTTC. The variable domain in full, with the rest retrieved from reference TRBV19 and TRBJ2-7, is DGGITQSPKYLFRKEGQNVTLSCEQNLNHDAMYWYRQDPGQGLRLIYYSQIVNDFQKGDIAEGYSVSREKKESFPLTVTSAQKNPTAFYLCASSSRGLGEQYFGPGTRLTVT.

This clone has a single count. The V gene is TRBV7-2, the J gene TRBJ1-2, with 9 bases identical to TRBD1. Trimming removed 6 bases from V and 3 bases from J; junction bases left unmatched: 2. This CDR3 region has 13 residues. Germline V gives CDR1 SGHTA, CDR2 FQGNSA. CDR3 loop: CASRRDRDYGYTF. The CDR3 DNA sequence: TGTGCCAGCAGGCGGGACAGGGACTATGGCTACACCTTC.

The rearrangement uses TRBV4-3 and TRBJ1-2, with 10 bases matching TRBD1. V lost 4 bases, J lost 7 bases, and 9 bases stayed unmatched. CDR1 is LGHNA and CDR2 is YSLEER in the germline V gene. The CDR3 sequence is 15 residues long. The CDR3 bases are TGCGCCAGCAGCCCACAGGGGACAGGGGTCGTTGGCTACACCTTC. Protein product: CASSPQGTGVVGYTF.

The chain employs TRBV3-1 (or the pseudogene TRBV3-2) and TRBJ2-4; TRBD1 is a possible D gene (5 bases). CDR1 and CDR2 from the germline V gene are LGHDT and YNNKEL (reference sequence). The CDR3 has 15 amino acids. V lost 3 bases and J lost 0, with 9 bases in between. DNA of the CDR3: TGTGCCAGCAGCCAGAACAGGCTAGCCAAAAACATTCAGTACTTC. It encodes CASSQNRLAKNIQYF.

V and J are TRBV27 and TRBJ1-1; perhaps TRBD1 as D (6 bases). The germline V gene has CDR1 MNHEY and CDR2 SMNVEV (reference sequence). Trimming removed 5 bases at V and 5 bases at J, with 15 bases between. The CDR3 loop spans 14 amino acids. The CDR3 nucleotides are TGTGCCAGCAGTCCCTACAGGGAAAATACTGAAGCTTTCTTT. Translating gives CASSPYRENTEAFF.

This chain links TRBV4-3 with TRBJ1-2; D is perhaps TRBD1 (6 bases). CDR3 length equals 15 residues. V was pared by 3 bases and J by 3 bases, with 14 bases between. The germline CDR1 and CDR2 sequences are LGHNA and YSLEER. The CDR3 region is CASSQGTGHYYGYTF. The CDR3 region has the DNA TGCGCCAGCAGCCAGGGAACGGGACACTACTATGGCTACACCTTC.

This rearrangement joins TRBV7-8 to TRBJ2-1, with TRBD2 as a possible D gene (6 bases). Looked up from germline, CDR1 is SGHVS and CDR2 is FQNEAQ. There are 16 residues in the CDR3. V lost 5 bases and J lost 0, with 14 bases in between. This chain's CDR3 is CASSQRAGSSYNEQFF. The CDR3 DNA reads TGTGCCAGCAGCCAGCGGGCGGGGAGCTCCTACAATGAGCAGTTCTTC.